This TCR beta chain comes out of a study of cytomegalovirus exposure and HLA in healthy donors. Background on the study: The same platform was used for the 100 to 150 validation repertoires and the roughly 700 first-cohort repertoires, a later analysis reported.

Generated by immunoSEQ multiplex PCR, the TCRdb table keeps only in-frame clones and is missing some. The data contain 220,000 or so clones, under 95% of them singletons. CDR1 is SGHRS and CDR2 is YFSETQ in the germline V gene. Trimming at V came to 4 bases and at J to 2 bases, leaving 6 bases not matched to a gene. The CDR3 covers 14 residues. The rearrangement joins TRBV5-1 to TRBJ2-7, with 7 bases fitting TRBD1. This clonotype originated in a woman between 18 and 30 years old in good health and CMV-seronegative. What was sequenced was PBMCs. The CDR3 protein is CASSHSTGTYEQYF. For the CDR3, the DNA is TGCGCCAGCAGCCATTCGACAGGGACCTACGAGCAGTACTTC.